Below, 11 T cell receptor beta chains from the same sample are listed, as sequenced in a study of blood T cell repertoires in COVID-19. Profiled with immunoSEQ multiplex PCR; TCRdb holds only in-frame clones, not every one. The repertoire holds 85,000 to 95,000 clones, with around 87% as singletons. The sequenced sample consisted of peripheral blood. All receptors come from a human donor with acute or convalescent COVID-19. The donor label of this sample is uncertain.

The V and J genes are TRBV5-4 and TRBJ2-7, with TRBD1 matching 7 bases. V lost 2 bases, J lost 5 bases, and 7 bases stayed unmatched. Germline CDR1 SGHNT, CDR2 YYREEE (reference sequence). CDR3 length: 14 residues. This CDR3 is CASSLKTGIHEQYF. Here the CDR3 DNA reads TGTGCCAGCAGCTTAAAGACAGGGATCCACGAGCAGTACTTC.

V and J are TRBV5-8 and TRBJ1-3, with a possible D match to TRBD1 (5 bases). Germline V CDR1 and CDR2: SGHTS, YDEGEE. This CDR3 has 16 amino acids. V was cut by 0 bases and J by 0 bases, with 10 bases left in between. The CDR3 loop reads CASSLEQALSGNTIYF. The CDR3 DNA is TGTGCCAGCAGCTTGGAACAGGCCCTCTCTGGAAACACCATATATTTT.

The chain links TRBV15 to TRBJ2-7; possibly TRBD1 for D (5 bases). Deletions cut 3 bases from V and 0 bases from J, with 6 bases between. CDR3 length: 13 amino acids. Germline CDR1 is LNHNV and CDR2 is YYDKDF (reference sequence). The CDR3: CATSRDNSYEQYF. Written as DNA, the CDR3 is TGTGCCACCAGCAGGGACAACTCCTACGAGCAGTACTTC.

This clone was counted between two and nine times. J is TRBJ2-7 and V is TRBV5-6, with 10 bases lining up with TRBD1. With 2 bases clipped from V and 6 bases from J, the junction kept 5 bases outside the gene matches. The length of the CDR3 is 14 residues. Germline lookup yields CDR1 SGHDT and CDR2 YYEEEE. CDR3 loop: CASSLIGTGVEQYF. The CDR3 nucleotides read TGTGCCAGCAGCTTAATCGGGACAGGGGTCGAGCAGTACTTC.

This clone was observed once. The V and J genes are TRBV9 and TRBJ2-5; TRBD2 is a possible D gene (6 bases). The V gene lost 4 bases and the J gene lost 1 base, with 11 bases spanning the gap. This CDR3 is 14 amino acids long. The germline V gene encodes CDR1 SGDLS and CDR2 YYNGEE. The CDR3 sequence: CASSLYSGQETQYF. CDR3 coding DNA: TGTGCCAGCAGCCTTTATAGCGGCCAAGAGACCCAGTACTTC.

This clone appeared once. The V and J genes are TRBV6-5 and TRBJ2-7; D perhaps matches TRBD1 (5 bases). The CDR3 totals 13 residues. Germline V lookup: CDR1 MNHEY, CDR2 SVGAGI. Trimming took 8 bases from V and 2 from J, leaving 13 bases between them. As DNA, the CDR3 is TGTGCCAGCTTCGAGACAGCAACCTACGAGCAGTACTTC. Encoded protein: CASFETATYEQYF.

The chain joins TRBV7-9 to TRBJ1-1, with 9 positions matching TRBD1. Germline values: CDR1 SEHNR, CDR2 FQNEAQ (reference sequence). V was pared by 4 bases and J by 4 bases, with 7 bases of the junction left unmatched. The CDR3 runs 15 residues. For the CDR3, the DNA is TGTGCCAGCAGCTCAAAACCGGGACAGGGCACTGAAGCTTTCTTT. The encoded protein is CASSSKPGQGTEAFF.

CDR3 loop: CASGVEQGAREKLFF. DNA for the CDR3: TGTGCCAGCGGGGTAGAACAGGGGGCTAGGGAAAAACTGTTTTTT. J is TRBJ1-4 and V is TRBV4-2; 9 nucleotides line up with TRBD1. The CDR3 has 15 amino acids. Per the germline V gene, CDR1 is LGHNA and CDR2 is YNFKEQ. Unmatched junction bases numbered 12, after V lost 8 bases and J lost 8 bases.

V gene TRBV5-5 combines with J gene TRBJ2-5, with no clear D. The V and J ends lost 4 bases and 4 bases respectively, with 20 bases between them. There are 16 residues in the CDR3. Germline CDR1 and CDR2: SGHKS and YYEKEE (reference sequence). This chain's CDR3 is CASSREVQSRPETQYF. CDR3 in DNA: TGTGCCAGCAGCCGTGAGGTCCAGTCCCGACCAGAGACCCAGTACTTC.

The V gene is TRBV28, the J gene TRBJ1-1; 8 positions agree with TRBD1. CDR1 MDHEN and CDR2 SYDVKM come from the germline V gene. There are 14 residues in the CDR3. J lost 6 bases, V lost 7 bases, and 10 bases had no gene match. DNA of the CDR3: TGTGCCAGCATAACAGGGGGTCGGAGGGCTGAAGCTTTCTTT. Protein: CASITGGRRAEAFF.

The chain is built from TRBV7-2 and TRBJ1-4; TRBD1 matches at 10 bases. Germline values: CDR1 SGHTA, CDR2 FQGNSA. The CDR3 is 16 residues long. The ends lost 2 bases at V and 8 bases at J; junction bases unmatched: 8. CDR3 in DNA: TGTGCCAGCAGCTTAAAAGGGACAGGGGAGTTAGAAAAACTGTTTTTT. It is translated as CASSLKGTGELEKLFF.